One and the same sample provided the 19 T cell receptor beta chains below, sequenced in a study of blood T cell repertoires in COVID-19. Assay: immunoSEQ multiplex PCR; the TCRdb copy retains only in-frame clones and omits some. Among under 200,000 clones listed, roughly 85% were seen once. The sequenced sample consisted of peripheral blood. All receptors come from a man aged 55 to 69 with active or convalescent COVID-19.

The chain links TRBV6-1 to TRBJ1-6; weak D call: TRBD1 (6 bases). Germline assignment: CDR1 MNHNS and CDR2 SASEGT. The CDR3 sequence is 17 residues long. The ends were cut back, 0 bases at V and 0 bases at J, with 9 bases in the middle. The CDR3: CASSEAGGGSYNSPLHF. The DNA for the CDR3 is TGTGCCAGCAGTGAAGCAGGGGGGGGCTCCTATAATTCACCCCTCCACTTT.

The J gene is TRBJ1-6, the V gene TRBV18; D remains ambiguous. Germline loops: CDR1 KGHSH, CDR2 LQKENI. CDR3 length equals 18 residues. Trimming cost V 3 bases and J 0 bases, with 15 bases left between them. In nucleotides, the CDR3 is TGTGCCAGCTCACCCCGGGTGAGGGCGAGCTCCTATAATTCACCCCTCCACTTT. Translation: CASSPRVRASSYNSPLHF.

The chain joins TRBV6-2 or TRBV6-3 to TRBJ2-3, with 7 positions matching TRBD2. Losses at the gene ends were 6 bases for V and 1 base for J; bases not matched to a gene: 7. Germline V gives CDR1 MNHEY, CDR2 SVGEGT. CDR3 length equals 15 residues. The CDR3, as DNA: TGTGCCAGCAGCTGGCGGGGGTGGGGCACAGATACGCAGTATTTT. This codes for CASSWRGWGTDTQYF.

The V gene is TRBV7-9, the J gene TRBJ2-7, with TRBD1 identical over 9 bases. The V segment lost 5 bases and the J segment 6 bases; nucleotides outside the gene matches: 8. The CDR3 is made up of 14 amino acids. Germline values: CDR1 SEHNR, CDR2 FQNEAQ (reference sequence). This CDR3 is CASSTRTGVAEQYF. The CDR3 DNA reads TGTGCCAGCAGCACCCGGACAGGGGTGGCCGAGCAGTACTTC.

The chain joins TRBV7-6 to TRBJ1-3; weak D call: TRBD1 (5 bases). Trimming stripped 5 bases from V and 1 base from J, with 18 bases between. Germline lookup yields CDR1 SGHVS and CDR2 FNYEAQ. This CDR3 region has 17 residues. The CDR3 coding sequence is TGTGCCAGCAGCCCAGCCAGATTCAGGGTGTCTGGAAACACCATATATTTT. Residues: CASSPARFRVSGNTIYF.

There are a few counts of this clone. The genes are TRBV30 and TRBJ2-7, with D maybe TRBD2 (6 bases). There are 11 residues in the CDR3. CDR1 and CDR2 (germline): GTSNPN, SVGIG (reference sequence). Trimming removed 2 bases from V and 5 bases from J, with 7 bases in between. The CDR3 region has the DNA TGTGCCTGGAGTTGGGGGGACGAGCAGTACTTC. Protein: CAWSWGDEQYF. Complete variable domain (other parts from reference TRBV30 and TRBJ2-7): SQTIHQWPATLVQPVGSPLSLECTVEGTSNPNLYWYRQAAGRGLQLLFYSVGIGQISSEVPQNLSASRPQDRQFILSSKKLLLSDSGFYLCAWSWGDEQYFGPGTRLTVT.

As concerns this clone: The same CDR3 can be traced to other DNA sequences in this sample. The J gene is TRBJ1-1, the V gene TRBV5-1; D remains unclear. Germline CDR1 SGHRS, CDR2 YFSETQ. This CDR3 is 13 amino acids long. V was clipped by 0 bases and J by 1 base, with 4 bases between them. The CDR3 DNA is TGCGCCAGCAGCTTGGCCGGGAACACTGAAGCTTTCTTT. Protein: CASSLAGNTEAFF.

The CDR3 region is CASSFDRLTNEKLFF. The CDR3 coding sequence is TGTGCCAGTTCTTTCGACAGGTTAACTAATGAAAAACTGTTTTTT. V and J are TRBV19 and TRBJ1-4, with D possibly matching TRBD1 (6 bases). Germline CDR1 LNHDA, CDR2 SQIVND (reference sequence). Deletions cut 8 bases from V and 1 base from J, with 14 bases between. The CDR3 consists of 15 residues.

This CDR3 is CASSPQGTGGADTQYF. Here the CDR3 DNA reads TGTGCCAGCAGCCCGCAAGGGACAGGGGGCGCAGATACGCAGTATTTT. The rearrangement links TRBV5-4 to TRBJ2-3; the match to TRBD1 covers 12 bases. Germline V gives CDR1 SGHNT, CDR2 YYREEE (reference sequence). There are 16 residues in the CDR3. With 4 bases clipped from V and 4 bases from J, the junction kept 7 bases outside the gene matches.

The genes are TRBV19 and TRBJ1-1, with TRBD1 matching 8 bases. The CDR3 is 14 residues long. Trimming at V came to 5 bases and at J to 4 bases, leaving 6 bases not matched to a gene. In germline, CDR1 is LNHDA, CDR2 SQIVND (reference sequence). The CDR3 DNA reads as TGTGCCAGTAGTGGACAGGGCTGGGTCACTGAAGCTTTCTTT. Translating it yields CASSGQGWVTEAFF.

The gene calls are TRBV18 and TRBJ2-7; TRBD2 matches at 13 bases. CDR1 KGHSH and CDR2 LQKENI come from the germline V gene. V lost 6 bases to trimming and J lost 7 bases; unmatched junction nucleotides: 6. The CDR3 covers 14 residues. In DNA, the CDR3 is TGTGCCAGCTCCTTCGGGACTAGCGGGGCTGAGCAGTACTTC. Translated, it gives CASSFGTSGAEQYF.

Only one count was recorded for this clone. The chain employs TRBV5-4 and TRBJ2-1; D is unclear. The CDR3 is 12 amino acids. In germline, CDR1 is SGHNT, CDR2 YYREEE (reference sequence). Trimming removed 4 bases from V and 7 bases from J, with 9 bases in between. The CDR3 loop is CASSPRVNEQFF. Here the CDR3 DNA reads TGTGCCAGCAGCCCCCGGGTAAATGAGCAGTTCTTC.

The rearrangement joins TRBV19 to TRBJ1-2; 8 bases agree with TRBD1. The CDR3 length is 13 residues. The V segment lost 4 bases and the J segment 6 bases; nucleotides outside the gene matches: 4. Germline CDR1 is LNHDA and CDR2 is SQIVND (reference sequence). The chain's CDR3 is CASSTRQGNGYTF. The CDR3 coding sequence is TGTGCCAGTAGTACACGACAGGGGAATGGCTACACCTTC.

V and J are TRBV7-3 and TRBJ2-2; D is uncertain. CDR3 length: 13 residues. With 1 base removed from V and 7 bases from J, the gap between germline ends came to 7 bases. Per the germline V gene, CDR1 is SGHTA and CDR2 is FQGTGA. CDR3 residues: CASSLILHGELFF. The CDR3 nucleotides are TGTGCCAGCAGCTTAATACTCCACGGGGAGCTGTTTTTT.

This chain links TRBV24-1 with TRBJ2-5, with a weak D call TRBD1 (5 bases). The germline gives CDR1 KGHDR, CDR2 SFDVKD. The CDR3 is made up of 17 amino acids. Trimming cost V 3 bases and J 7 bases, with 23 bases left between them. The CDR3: CATSDDRASQGHGTQYF. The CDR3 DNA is TGTGCCACCAGTGATGACCGGGCCTCCCAGGGCCACGGGACCCAGTACTTC.

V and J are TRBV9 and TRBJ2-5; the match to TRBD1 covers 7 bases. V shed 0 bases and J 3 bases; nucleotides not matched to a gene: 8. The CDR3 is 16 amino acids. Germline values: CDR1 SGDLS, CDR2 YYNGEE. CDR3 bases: TGTGCCAGCAGCGTAGGATTCTTTGACAGGGAAGAGACCCAGTACTTC. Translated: CASSVGFFDREETQYF. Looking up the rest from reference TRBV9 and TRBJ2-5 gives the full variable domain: DSGVTQTPKHLITATGQRVTLRCSPRSGDLSVYWYQQSLDQGLQFLIQYYNGEERAKGNILERFSAQQFPDLHSELNLSSLELGDSALYFCASSVGFFDREETQYFGPGTRLLVL.

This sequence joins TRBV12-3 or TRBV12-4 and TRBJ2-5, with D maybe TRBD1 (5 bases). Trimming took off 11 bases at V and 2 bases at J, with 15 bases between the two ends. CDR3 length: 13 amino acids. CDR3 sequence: CALKAGPQETQYF. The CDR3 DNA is TGTGCCCTAAAGGCAGGGCCTCAAGAGACCCAGTACTTC.

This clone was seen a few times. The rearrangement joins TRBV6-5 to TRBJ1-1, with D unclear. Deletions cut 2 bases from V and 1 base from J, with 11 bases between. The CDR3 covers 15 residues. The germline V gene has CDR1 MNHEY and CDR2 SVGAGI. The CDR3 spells CASSYIRLENTEAFF. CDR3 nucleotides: TGTGCCAGCAGTTACATTCGGCTAGAGAACACTGAAGCTTTCTTT.

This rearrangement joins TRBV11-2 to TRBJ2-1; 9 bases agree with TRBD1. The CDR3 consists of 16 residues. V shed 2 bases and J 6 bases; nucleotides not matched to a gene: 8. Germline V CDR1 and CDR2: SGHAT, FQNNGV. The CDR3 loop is CASSLKGTGSRNEQFF. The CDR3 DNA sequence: TGTGCCAGCAGCTTAAAAGGGACAGGGTCTCGCAATGAGCAGTTCTTC.